Sequencing of this TCR beta chain was carried out in a study of OX40 agonist ivuxolimab in advanced cancers. Study-wide context: Ivuxolimab was a fully human IgG2 agonistic monoclonal antibody targeting the costimulatory receptor OX40 (CD134). The purpose of peripheral TCRbeta sequencing was to test whether ivuxolimab changed TCR sequence diversity and led to clonal T-cell expansion. The monotherapy dose-escalation portion (N ≈ 50 patients) of the phase I ivuxolimab trial is reported in the paper. Of the 50 or so patients in dose escalation, approximately 20 had hepatocellular carcinoma, some 15 had melanoma, 9 had renal cell carcinoma and 9 had head and neck cancer. Patients were allowed to have had prior anti-PD-1, anti-PD-L1 or anti-CTLA-4 therapy, and less than 45% of the dose-escalation patients had previously received checkpoint inhibitors. In the dose-escalation cohort, 82.7% of patients were male, and the mean age was around 60 years, with a range of roughly 20 to 85. Three dose-escalation patients achieved partial responses, one with hepatocellular carcinoma and two with cutaneous melanoma. Intravenous ivuxolimab was administered to patients every 2 weeks at six dose levels: 0.01, 0.1, 0.3, 1.5, 3 and 10 mg/kg. General study outcomes and caveats: At doses of 0.1 to 3.0 mg/kg, clonal expansion of both CD4+ and CD8+ T cells in blood was seen between baseline and week 6. The antigen specificity of the clonally expanded peripheral T cells was not determined. On average, CD8+ T cells showed more expanded clones than CD4+ T cells after ivuxolimab. Low levels of normalized T-cell clonal expansion were also seen in some patients who did not respond. In partial responders in the 0.1-3.0 mg/kg groups, normalized peripheral clonal expansion was found to be among the lowest, especially among CD8+ T cells.

Comments on this clone: The antigen it recognizes is unknown. No base quality information exists; no much larger clone differs at one position.

The trial excluded patients who had a history of autoimmune disease or who were on systemic immunosuppression. In every dose cohort, peripheral blood was drawn for TCR sequencing at baseline, cycle 4 day 1, and cycle 7 day 1. Samples were obtained from an open-label, multicenter, first-in-human phase I dose-escalation trial of ivuxolimab. Adults with locally advanced or metastatic melanoma, renal cell carcinoma, hepatocellular carcinoma or head and neck squamous cell carcinoma were enrolled in the trial. CD4+ and CD8+ T cells were sorted separately from peripheral blood before TCR sequencing. Genomic DNA was extracted from sorted cells for sequencing of the TCRbeta CDR3 region. The immunoSEQ Assay was used for sequencing of TCRbeta CDR3 regions. Sourced from immuneACCESS, this table was stored by TCRdb with only in-frame sequences that have V and J called. A share of the clones is absent; for the studies checked, an unresolved V gene accounts for under half, and the remainder has no known explanation. Across this sample there are tens of thousands of clones, with roughly four fifths seen only once. The ten largest account for 3.4% of the sample.

As encoded in the germline V gene (reference sequence), CDR1 is LNHDA while CDR2 is SQIVND. The CDR3, cysteine through phenylalanine, is 13 amino acids long. CDR3 DNA only is kept here, 39 bases in frame from base 1. Relative to germline, V is 5 bases shorter and J is 1 base shorter, with 8 bases between their ends. The chain is encoded by TRBV19 joined to TRBJ2-5; too little of a D gene remains to name it. The clonotype was recovered from an adult with an advanced solid tumor such as melanoma, head and neck, liver or kidney cancer. The specimen comprised CD4+ or CD8+ T cells sorted from blood, sampled in a trial of the OX40 agonist ivuxolimab. The CDR3 protein: CASSLGIQETQYF. The nucleotide sequence is TGTGCCAGTAGTTTGGGGATCCAAGAGACCCAGTACTTC.